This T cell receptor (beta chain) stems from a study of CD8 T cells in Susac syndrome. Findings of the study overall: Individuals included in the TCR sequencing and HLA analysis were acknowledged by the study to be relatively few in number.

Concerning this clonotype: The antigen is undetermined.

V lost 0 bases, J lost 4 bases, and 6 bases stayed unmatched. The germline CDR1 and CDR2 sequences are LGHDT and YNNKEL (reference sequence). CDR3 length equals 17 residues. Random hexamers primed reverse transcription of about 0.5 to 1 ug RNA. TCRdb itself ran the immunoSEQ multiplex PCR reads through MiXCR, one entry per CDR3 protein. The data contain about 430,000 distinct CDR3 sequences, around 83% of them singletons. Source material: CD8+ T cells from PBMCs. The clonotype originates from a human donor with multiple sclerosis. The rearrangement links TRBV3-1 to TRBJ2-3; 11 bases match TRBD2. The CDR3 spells CASSQELDSGGADTQYF. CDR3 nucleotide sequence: TGTGCCAGCAGCCAAGAGTTGGATAGCGGGGGGGCAGATACGCAGTATTTT.